What follows are 20 T cell receptor beta chains derived from one specimen sequenced in a study of T cells in Graves' hyperthyroidism and ophthalmopathy. Using RNA transcripts as the source, TCR beta CDR3 regions were amplified. In the first-round RT-PCR of the TCR CDR3, the HTBI primer set was used. A single record per CDR3 protein comes from TCRdb applying MiXCR to the multiplex PCR reads. This sample has 800,000 or so distinct CDR3 sequences, with roughly 37% found just once. Sequencing input: blood. These receptors were collected from a man aged 18 to 30 with Graves' hyperthyroidism.

The CDR3 sequence: CARGGRSDEQFF. In DNA, the CDR3 is TGTGCCAGGGGGGGCCGGAGCGATGAGCAGTTCTTC. The V and J genes are TRBV2 and TRBJ2-1; D possibly matches TRBD1 or TRBD2 (6 bases each). Germline CDR1 and CDR2: SNHLY and FYNNEI. V lost 9 bases and J 8 bases, leaving 14 bases between the germline ends. The CDR3 totals 12 residues. The full variable domain, with the rest looked up from reference TRBV2 and TRBJ2-1, is EPEVTQTPSHQVTQMGQEVILRCVPISNHLYFYWYRQILGQKVEFLVSFYNNEISEKSEIFDDQFSVERPDGSNFTLKIRSTKLEDSAMYFCARGGRSDEQFFGPGTRLTVL.

Worth noting for this clonotype: One end of the junction is discordant with germline, which a read error may explain. This chain uses TRBV7-2 with TRBJ2-2, with D perhaps TRBD2 (7 bases). There are 16 residues in the CDR3. The germline V gene encodes CDR1 SGHTA and CDR2 FQGNSA. CDR3 loop: CASTLGGAANTGELFF. The CDR3 DNA reads as TGTGCCAGCACCTTAGGGGGGGCGGCGAACACCGGGGAGCTGTTTTTT.

CDR3 region: CANTSEAFF. The CDR3 DNA reads as TGTGCCAATACCTCAGAAGCTTTCTTT. This chain links TRBV19 with TRBJ1-1; D gene unclear. The V end lost 10 bases, the J end lost 8 bases, and 8 bases lay between the germline ends. The CDR3 runs to 9 residues. Germline assignment: CDR1 LNHDA and CDR2 SQIVND (reference sequence). The variable domain in full, completed from reference TRBV19 and TRBJ1-1, reads DGGITQSPKYLFRKEGQNVTLSCEQNLNHDAMYWYRQDPGQGLRLIYYSQIVNDFQKGDIAEGYSVSREKKESFPLTVTSAQKNPTAFYLCANTSEAFFGQGTRLTVV.

This sequence joins TRBV6-1 and TRBJ2-2; D is uncertain. The germline V and J ends were trimmed by 6 bases and 10 bases, with 9 bases remaining between them. This CDR3 spans 11 amino acids. Germline V gene sequence: CDR1 MNHNS, CDR2 SASEGT. CDR3 in amino acids: CASRRSSELFF. The CDR3 DNA sequence: TGTGCCAGCAGGCGTTCCTCGGAGCTGTTTTTT.

The table lists this clonotype with many counts. The chain carries TRBV29-1 and TRBJ1-5; TRBD1 agrees at 8 bases. From germline, CDR1 is SQVTM and CDR2 ANQGSEA. V gave up 4 bases and J gave up 4 bases; unmatched junction bases: 3. CDR3 size: 13 residues. CDR3 sequence reads: CSVGTGPNQPQHF. The CDR3 nucleotides are TGCAGCGTTGGGACAGGGCCAAATCAGCCCCAGCATTTT. Together with reference TRBV29-1 and TRBJ1-5, the CDR3 gives the full variable domain: SAVISQKPSRDICQRGTSLTIQCQVDSQVTMMFWYRQQPGQSLTLIATANQGSEATYESGFVIDKFPISRPNLTFSTLTVSNMSPEDSSIYLCSVGTGPNQPQHFGDGTRLSIL.

This clonotype came up many times. V is TRBV7-2 and J is TRBJ1-1; the D is unclear. The germline V and J ends were trimmed by 5 bases and 3 bases, with 13 bases remaining between them. This CDR3 is 14 amino acids long. CDR1 and CDR2 (germline): SGHTA, FQGNSA. CDR3 sequence reads: CASSLHGKDTEAFF. CDR3 nucleotides: TGTGCCAGCAGCCTCCACGGAAAGGACACTGAAGCTTTCTTT.

The chain joins TRBV9 to TRBJ2-2; D is perhaps TRBD2 (5 bases). Trimming removed 0 bases from V and 1 base from J, with 7 bases in between. Germline loops: CDR1 SGDLS, CDR2 YYNGEE. This CDR3 region has 15 residues. The CDR3 coding sequence is TGTGCCAGCAGCGTAGGGAGCGGGAACACCGGGGAGCTGTTTTTT. Encoded protein: CASSVGSGNTGELFF.

The CDR3 loop is CSARDRAGPSYEQYF. DNA for the CDR3: TGCAGTGCTAGAGATCGGGCAGGGCCTTCCTACGAGCAGTACTTC. The chain recombines TRBV20-1 with TRBJ2-7; D is perhaps TRBD1 (5 bases). V was clipped by 0 bases and J by 1 base, with 13 bases between them. The CDR3 runs 15 residues. From germline, CDR1 is DFQATT and CDR2 SNEGSKA (reference sequence).

This clonotype has a handful of counts. J is TRBJ1-5 and V is TRBV24-1; no clear D gene. CDR3 length equals 15 residues. V was trimmed by 11 bases and J by 0 bases, leaving 16 bases between them. Germline CDR1 reads KGHDR; CDR2 reads SFDVKD. CDR3 DNA sequence: TGTGCCAGCTCACCCCGCCCCCTTAGCAATCAGCCCCAGCATTTT. It specifies CASSPRPLSNQPQHF.

This clonotype appeared many times. The chain employs TRBV29-1 and TRBJ2-5; D tentatively reads TRBD1 or TRBD2 (6 bases each). The CDR3 loop spans 12 amino acids. Germline V gives CDR1 SQVTM, CDR2 ANQGSEA. V was pared by 7 bases and J by 5 bases, with 14 bases between. The DNA of the CDR3 is TGCAGCGGTATAGGGGGGCTTGAGACCCAGTACTTC. Protein: CSGIGGLETQYF.

This clonotype was seen many times. This chain links TRBV2 with TRBJ1-6, with D maybe TRBD1 (5 bases). The CDR3 loop spans 13 amino acids. Trimming shortened V by 6 bases and J by 10 bases, and 13 bases separated the two germline ends. Germline V CDR1 and CDR2: SNHLY, FYNNEI. Here the CDR3 DNA reads TGTGCCAGCAGGGTACAGGTTGTCTCACCCCTCCACTTT. It encodes CASRVQVVSPLHF.

The chain combines TRBV9 with TRBJ2-7; the D gene is possibly TRBD1 (5 bases). Germline loops: CDR1 SGDLS, CDR2 YYNGEE. The CDR3 is 15 residues long. The V gene lost 0 bases and the J gene lost 5 bases, with 15 bases spanning the gap. The CDR3 region has the DNA TGTGCCAGCAGCGTAGGGGTGGGGCCTCGTCACGAGCAGTACTTC. It encodes CASSVGVGPRHEQYF.

This clonotype was counted at least ten times. The V and J genes are TRBV5-1 and TRBJ1-4, with TRBD1 as a possible D gene (6 bases). CDR1 is SGHRS, CDR2 YFSETQ, per germline. CDR3 length equals 15 residues. Trimming took 5 bases from V and 4 from J, leaving 15 bases between them. The CDR3 nucleotides are TGCGCCAGCAGGGAACAGGGCATCGGTAATGAAAAACTGTTTTTT. It encodes CASREQGIGNEKLFF.

Of note for this clonotype: The junction does not match germline at one end; this may be a read error. The gene calls are TRBV7-9 and TRBJ1-2, with D perhaps matching TRBD1 (6 bases). The CDR3 covers 15 residues. CDR1 is SEHNR, CDR2 FQNEAQ, per germline (reference sequence). This CDR3 is CASSSRDTSNYGHTF. Here the CDR3 DNA reads TGTGCCAGCAGCTCCCGGGACACCTCTAACTATGGCCACACCTTC.

Worth noting for this clonotype: The junction shows a germline mismatch at one end, possibly a read error. V usage is TRBV9 and J usage is TRBJ1-4; D is perhaps TRBD1 (6 bases). CDR3 size: 15 residues. Germline V gene lookup returns CDR1 SGDLS and CDR2 YYNGEE. The CDR3 here is CASSAPGATSEKLFF. Written as DNA, the CDR3 is TGTGCCAGCAGCGCCCCAGGGGCAACTAGTGAAAAACTGTTTTTT.

The chain combines TRBV6-5 with TRBJ2-7, with unresolved D. Germline V CDR1 and CDR2: MNHEY, SVGAGI. The CDR3 is made up of 12 amino acids. Trimming removed 10 bases from V and 2 bases from J, with 12 bases in between. CDR3 residues: CAKPTWTYEQYF. Written as DNA, the CDR3 is TGTGCCAAACCGACCTGGACCTACGAGCAGTACTTC.

The rearrangement links TRBV19 to TRBJ1-2; D unclear. CDR3 length: 12 residues. The V gene's germline CDR1 is LNHDA and CDR2 SQIVND (reference sequence). V was shortened by 7 bases and J by 2 bases, with 8 bases between the two germline ends. The DNA for the CDR3 is TGTGCCAGTACGGAACAGAACTATGGCTACACCTTC. Protein sequence: CASTEQNYGYTF.

The genes are TRBV2 and TRBJ2-5; D may be TRBD1 (5 bases). CDR3 length equals 16 residues. Trimming stripped 5 bases from V and 2 bases from J, with 18 bases between. Germline V lookup: CDR1 SNHLY, CDR2 FYNNEI. The CDR3 region is CASSFRVKVSQETQYF. DNA of the CDR3: TGTGCCAGCAGTTTCAGGGTCAAGGTGTCGCAAGAGACCCAGTACTTC.

V and J are TRBV5-1 and TRBJ2-7; the D gene is possibly TRBD2 (6 bases). Trimming took 4 bases from V and 1 from J, leaving 12 bases between them. Germline values: CDR1 SGHRS, CDR2 YFSETQ. This CDR3 spans 14 amino acids. CDR3 DNA: TGCGCCAGCAGCCAGCGGGCCTTATCCTACGAGCAGTACTTC. Translation gives CASSQRALSYEQYF.

The chain employs TRBV5-6 and TRBJ1-1, with D perhaps matching TRBD1 (5 bases). Germline V lookup: CDR1 SGHDT, CDR2 YYEEEE. Trimming removed 3 bases at V and 3 bases at J, with 15 bases between. CDR3 length: 15 amino acids. CDR3 in amino acids: CASSYPPGMDTEAFF. Written as DNA, the CDR3 is TGTGCCAGCAGCTACCCCCCAGGGATGGACACTGAAGCTTTCTTT.